This TCR beta chain was observed in a study of OX40 agonist ivuxolimab in advanced cancers. CDR3 size: 15 residues. CDR1 is SGHDT and CDR2 is YYEEEE in the germline V gene. V trimming: 4 bases; J trimming: 6 bases; junction bases outside the gene matches: 8. The table lists this clone with a few counts. The table came from immunoSEQ multiplex PCR; TCRdb's copy has only in-frame clones and leaves some out. The table shows 75,000 to 100,000 clones, with roughly 85% occurring only once. This sequence was found in an adult with an advanced solid tumor such as melanoma, head and neck, liver or kidney cancer. J is TRBJ2-4 and V is TRBV5-6; 9 bases map to TRBD1. This specimen consisted of CD4+ or CD8+ T cells sorted from blood, obtained in a trial of the OX40 agonist ivuxolimab. The CDR3 sequence is CASSQSGTGRNIQYF. The CDR3, as DNA: TGTGCCAGCAGCCAATCCGGGACAGGGAGAAACATTCAGTACTTC.